The clone carrying this T cell receptor (beta chain) was seen only a few times. This sample stems from a study of blood T cell repertoires in COVID-19. Study-level information: The study drew acute and convalescent COVID-19 samples from the United States, Italy and Spain.

In the source study's methods: Reference gene primer amplification yielded estimated nucleated cell counts. TCRdb's copy holds only in-frame clones and misses some; the assay was immunoSEQ multiplex PCR. The V and J calls and clone size were taken over from that table, and D and trimming were inferred from the DNA. The data show over 150,000 clones, with nearly 80% seen just once and less than 30% held by the top ten. The CDR3 is made up of 15 amino acids. In germline, CDR1 is LNHDA, CDR2 SQIVND (reference sequence). V lost 6 bases to trimming and J lost 1 base; unmatched junction nucleotides: 7. The sequencing sample was made of peripheral blood. The genes are TRBV19 and TRBJ2-7; 9 bases are a match to TRBD2. The TCR originated in a woman in her 70s with acute or convalescent COVID-19. The DNA of the CDR3 is TGTGCCAGTAGGGGACTAGCCAGCGGATCCTACGAGCAGTACTTC. Translating gives CASRGLASGSYEQYF.